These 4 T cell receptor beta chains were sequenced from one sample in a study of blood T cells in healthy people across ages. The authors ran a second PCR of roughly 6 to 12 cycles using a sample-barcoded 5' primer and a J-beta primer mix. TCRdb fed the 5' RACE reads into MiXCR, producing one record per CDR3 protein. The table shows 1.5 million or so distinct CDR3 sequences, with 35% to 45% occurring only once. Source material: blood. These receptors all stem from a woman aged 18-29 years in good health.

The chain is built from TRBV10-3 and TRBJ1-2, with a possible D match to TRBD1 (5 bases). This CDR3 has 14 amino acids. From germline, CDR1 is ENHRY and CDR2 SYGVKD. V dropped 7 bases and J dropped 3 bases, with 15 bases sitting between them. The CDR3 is CAIKSGTGYYGYTF. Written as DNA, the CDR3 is TGTGCCATCAAATCTGGGACGGGCTACTATGGCTACACCTTC.

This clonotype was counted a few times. Written as DNA, the CDR3 is TGTGCCAGCAGCTTAAGGGGGACAGGGGGTTCTGGCTACACCTTC. As protein: CASSLRGTGGSGYTF. The chain uses TRBV7-2 and TRBJ1-2; TRBD1 aligns across 11 bases. CDR3 length: 15 amino acids. The germline CDR1 and CDR2 sequences are SGHTA and FQGNSA. Trimming removed 2 bases from V and 7 bases from J; junction bases left unmatched: 6.

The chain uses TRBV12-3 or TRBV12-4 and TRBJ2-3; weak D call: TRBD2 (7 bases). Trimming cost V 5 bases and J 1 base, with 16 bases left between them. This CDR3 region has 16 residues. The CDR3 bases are TGTGCCAGCAGTCCAGGGGAGGGCCAAGGCACAGATACGCAGTATTTT. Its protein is CASSPGEGQGTDTQYF.

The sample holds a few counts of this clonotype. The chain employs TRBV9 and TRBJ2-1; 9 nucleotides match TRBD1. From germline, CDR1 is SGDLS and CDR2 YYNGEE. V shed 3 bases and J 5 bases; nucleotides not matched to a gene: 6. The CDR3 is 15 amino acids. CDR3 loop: CASSAWDREDNEQFF. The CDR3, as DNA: TGTGCCAGCAGCGCCTGGGACAGGGAGGACAATGAGCAGTTCTTC. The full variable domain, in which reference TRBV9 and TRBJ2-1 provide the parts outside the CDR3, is DSGVTQTPKHLITATGQRVTLRCSPRSGDLSVYWYQQSLDQGLQFLIQYYNGEERAKGNILERFSAQQFPDLHSELNLSSLELGDSALYFCASSAWDREDNEQFFGPGTRLTVL.